This entry lists 22 T cell receptor beta chains sequenced from one sample in a study of monozygotic twins with inflammatory bowel disease. TCRdb reprocessed the 5' RACE reads and reports one entry per CDR3 protein, with no DNA. This sample contains 440,000 or so distinct CDR3 sequences. The material sequenced was blood. These receptors were taken from a human donor with ulcerative colitis or Crohn's disease, or a healthy co-twin of an affected twin (not recorded which).

This chain connects TRBV28 to TRBJ1-2; TCRdb designates TRBD1, a call that cannot be tested without DNA. The V gene's germline CDR1 is MDHEN and CDR2 SYDVKM. This CDR3 is built from 15 residues. The CDR3 spells CASSPGHRLNYGYTF.

V is TRBV5-1 and J is TRBJ2-7. The germline V gene has CDR1 SGHRS and CDR2 YFSETQ. The CDR3 sequence is 13 residues long. This CDR3 is CASSLSGLHEQYF. The full variable domain, its missing parts supplied by reference TRBV5-1 and TRBJ2-7, is KAGVTQTPRYLIKTRGQQVTLSCSPISGHRSVSWYQQTPGQGLQFLFEYFSETQRNKGNFPGRFSGRQFSNSRSEMNVSTLELGDSALYLCASSLSGLHEQYFGPGTRLTVT.

This chain uses TRBV18 with TRBJ2-7; TCRdb indicates TRBD1, and absent DNA this call remains unverified. CDR1 is KGHSH and CDR2 is LQKENI in the germline V gene. The CDR3 sequence is 12 residues long. CDR3 sequence: CASSGTVYEQYF.

This chain joins TRBV2 and TRBJ2-7; checking the TCRdb D call of TRBD1 is not possible without DNA. CDR1 and CDR2 (germline): SNHLY, FYNNEI. The CDR3 contains 16 residues. The CDR3 region is CASRRGIGRFLYEQYF.

The CDR3 spells CASSRTQWAEAFF. The chain has TRBV12-3 or TRBV12-4 and TRBJ1-1; checking the TCRdb D call of TRBD1 is not possible without DNA. This CDR3 region has 13 residues.

This chain links TRBV4-2 with TRBJ1-2; TCRdb selects TRBD1, and the lack of DNA leaves this call unchecked. The CDR3 runs to 11 residues. The germline V gene has CDR1 LGHNA and CDR2 YNFKEQ. The CDR3 sequence: CAGRDRYGYTF.

The chain joins TRBV20-1 to TRBJ2-3; checking the TCRdb D call of TRBD1 is not possible without DNA. The CDR3 totals 12 residues. The V gene's germline CDR1 is DFQATT and CDR2 SNEGSKA (reference sequence). The CDR3 spells CSAIGGSDTQYF.

The genes are TRBV5-1 and TRBJ2-3. The CDR3 consists of 14 residues. Germline V lookup: CDR1 SGHRS, CDR2 YFSETQ. CDR3 amino acids: CASSLAGYTDTQYF.

This chain connects TRBV18 to TRBJ2-5. Per germline, CDR1 KGHSH and CDR2 LQKENI. This CDR3 is built from 13 residues. The CDR3 protein is CASSTSYQETQYF.

J is TRBJ1-1 and V is TRBV19; absent DNA, TCRdb's TRBD1 call cannot be checked. Germline lookup yields CDR1 LNHDA and CDR2 SQIVND (reference sequence). CDR3 length: 14 amino acids. The CDR3 protein is CASSMGRTRYEAFF.

The V call is TRBV5-1, the J call TRBJ1-6. The V gene's germline CDR1 is SGHRS and CDR2 YFSETQ. The CDR3 spans 12 residues. CDR3 loop: CASSLGGSPLHF.

The chain joins TRBV5-1 to TRBJ1-6. The germline V gene encodes CDR1 SGHRS and CDR2 YFSETQ. This CDR3 comprises 14 residues. CDR3 region: CASSLGEGNSPLHF.

The rearrangement joins TRBV6-1 to TRBJ2-7. Germline loops: CDR1 MNHNS, CDR2 SASEGT. CDR3 length: 17 residues. The CDR3 sequence is CASSKSTAAGSSYEQYF.

The chain carries TRBV29-1 and TRBJ2-3. The CDR3 covers 12 residues. Germline lookup yields CDR1 SQVTM and CDR2 ANQGSEA. The chain's CDR3 is CSVQGETDTQYF.

The V and J genes are TRBV28 and TRBJ2-2; TCRdb's D call of TRBD1 is untestable without DNA. The CDR3 runs to 15 residues. Germline V gene sequence: CDR1 MDHEN, CDR2 SYDVKM. The CDR3 reads CASSLGATNTGELFF.

The CDR3 spells CASSDPTSGDNEQFF. The V and J genes are TRBV25-1 and TRBJ2-1; TCRdb returns TRBD2, unconfirmable since there is no DNA. The CDR3 is made up of 15 amino acids. Per the germline V gene, CDR1 is MGHDK and CDR2 is SYGVNS.

The chain combines TRBV20-1 with TRBJ2-7; TCRdb designates TRBD2, a call that cannot be tested without DNA. From germline, CDR1 is DFQATT and CDR2 SNEGSKA (reference sequence). The CDR3 totals 11 residues. The CDR3 spells CSVVAEYEQYF.

The chain links TRBV7-8 to TRBJ1-1. Germline CDR1 reads SGHVS; CDR2 reads FQNEAQ. The CDR3 extends over 15 amino acids. The CDR3 loop is CASGGRILMNTEAFF. Filled out from reference TRBV7-8 and TRBJ1-1, the complete variable domain reads GAGVSQSPRYKVAKRGQDVALRCDPISGHVSLFWYQQALGQGPEFLTYFQNEAQLDKSGLPSDRFFAERPEGSVSTLKIQRTQQEDSAVYLCASGGRILMNTEAFFGQGTRLTVV.

The rearrangement links TRBV7-3 to TRBJ2-2; the D call from TCRdb, TRBD1, cannot be confirmed without DNA. CDR1 is SGHTA and CDR2 is FQGTGA in the germline V gene. The CDR3 loop spans 18 amino acids. CDR3 loop: CASSLVGTALQNTGELFF. Supplemented by reference TRBV7-3 and TRBJ2-2, the full variable domain reads GAGVSQTPSNKVTEKGKYVELRCDPISGHTALYWYRQSLGQGPEFLIYFQGTGAADDSGLPNDRFFAVRPEGSVSTLKIQRTERGDSAVYLCASSLVGTALQNTGELFFGEGSRLTVL.

V is TRBV5-1 and J is TRBJ2-3; TCRdb designates TRBD2, a call that cannot be tested without DNA. CDR3 length: 17 residues. Germline V CDR1 and CDR2: SGHRS, YFSETQ. CDR3 loop: CASSLYPSGVSTDTQYF. The variable domain in full, with the rest retrieved from reference TRBV5-1 and TRBJ2-3, is KAGVTQTPRYLIKTRGQQVTLSCSPISGHRSVSWYQQTPGQGLQFLFEYFSETQRNKGNFPGRFSGRQFSNSRSEMNVSTLELGDSALYLCASSLYPSGVSTDTQYFGPGTRLTVL.

The V gene is TRBV7-9, the J gene TRBJ1-2. The CDR3 is made up of 14 amino acids. Germline V gene sequence: CDR1 SEHNR, CDR2 FQNEAQ (reference sequence). Here the CDR3 reads CASSLSLDNYGYTF.

The chain joins TRBV7-2 to TRBJ2-3; checking the TCRdb D call of TRBD2 is not possible without DNA. Germline V gene lookup returns CDR1 SGHTA and CDR2 FQGNSA. This CDR3 has 15 residues. Here the CDR3 reads CASSLVRAGTDTQYF.